The 26 T cell receptor beta chains listed next were all sequenced from one sample in a study of response to subunit inactivated influenza vaccine. TCRdb reprocessed the RT-PCR reads via MiXCR and lists one record per CDR3 protein. The sample includes roughly 650,000 distinct CDR3 sequences, 12% to 15% of them seen just once. The specimen comprised PBMCs from blood, sampled 14 days before vaccination. These receptors all come from a man aged 50-60 years who received an inactivated influenza vaccine.

This chain joins TRBV6-6 and TRBJ1-1; a weak D match, TRBD1 (5 bases). The CDR3 totals 13 residues. V gave up 7 bases and J gave up 4 bases, with 13 bases separating them. Germline assignment: CDR1 MNHNY and CDR2 SVGAGI (reference sequence). CDR3 DNA sequence: TGTGCCAGCAATAGGGGTTCAGGCACTGAAGCTTTCTTT. Translated, it gives CASNRGSGTEAFF.

This clonotype occurred a few times. V usage is TRBV5-1 and J usage is TRBJ2-3, with D possibly matching TRBD2 (5 bases). Germline-derived CDR1 and CDR2 are SGHRS and YFSETQ. Trimming took 4 bases from V and 6 from J, leaving 15 bases between them. The CDR3 runs 14 residues. The CDR3 region is CASSPLSRADTQYF. In nucleotides, the CDR3 is TGCGCCAGCAGCCCTTTGTCGAGGGCGGATACGCAGTATTTT.

The V gene is TRBV5-1, the J gene TRBJ2-5; D gene unclear. This CDR3 spans 14 amino acids. The germline CDR1 and CDR2 sequences are SGHRS and YFSETQ. V was shortened by 1 base and J by 4 bases, with 11 bases between the two germline ends. Here the CDR3 reads CASSLKTSRETQYF. The CDR3 DNA sequence: TGCGCCAGCAGCTTGAAGACCTCCAGAGAGACCCAGTACTTC.

This clonotype appeared a few times. The chain employs TRBV15 and TRBJ2-3; 8 bases agree with TRBD1. V lost 8 bases and J lost 8; bases outside the gene matches: 15. This CDR3 has 15 residues. Germline CDR1 is LNHNV and CDR2 is YYDKDF (reference sequence). The CDR3 nucleotides read TGTGCCACCCGCTCAGGGACAGGTGGGTCGGGTACGCAGTATTTT. Amino acids: CATRSGTGGSGTQYF.

This clonotype was observed a handful of times. This chain connects TRBV7-9 to TRBJ2-5; D is undetermined. Trimming took off 0 bases at V and 9 bases at J, with 8 bases between the two ends. This CDR3 comprises 12 residues. Germline lookup yields CDR1 SEHNR and CDR2 FQNEAQ (reference sequence). The CDR3 protein is CASSLAPEAQYF. The CDR3 nucleotides are TGTGCCAGCAGCTTAGCCCCCGAGGCCCAGTACTTC.

The chain uses TRBV28 and TRBJ2-5; 9 nucleotides match TRBD2. V was pared by 7 bases and J by 5 bases, with 17 bases of the junction left unmatched. The V gene's germline CDR1 is MDHEN and CDR2 SYDVKM. CDR3 size: 17 residues. Here the CDR3 DNA reads TGTGCCAGCACCCTAGGGACTAGCCACCCGGGTCTGGAGACCCAGTACTTC. This translates into CASTLGTSHPGLETQYF.

A remark on this clonotype: A junction end diverges from the germline sequence, so it may reflect a read error. The rearrangement links TRBV7-2 to TRBJ1-6; D is perhaps TRBD1 (6 bases). Per the germline V gene, CDR1 is SGHTA and CDR2 is FQGNSA. This CDR3 has 14 residues. The CDR3 nucleotides read TGTGCCAGCAACTTAGATCCAGGACAGTCACCCCTCCACTTT. This codes for CASNLDPGQSPLHF.

This clonotype showed up many times. The chain carries TRBV25-1 and TRBJ2-3; 12 bases line up with TRBD2. Germline V gene lookup returns CDR1 MGHDK and CDR2 SYGVNS. The CDR3 is 20 amino acids. J lost 4 bases, V lost 4 bases, and 18 bases had no gene match. The CDR3 DNA sequence: TGTGCCAGCAGTGCAGACAGGGTAGCTAGCGGGAGGGCCGGGTCAGATACGCAGTATTTT. Protein sequence: CASSADRVASGRAGSDTQYF.

The genes are TRBV13 and TRBJ1-5; 8 bases map to TRBD1. The CDR3 runs to 16 residues. After removal of 0 bases from V and 7 bases from J, the junction contained 8 bases not matched to a gene. CDR1 PRHDT and CDR2 FYEKMQ come from the germline V gene (reference sequence). The CDR3 nucleotides read TGTGCCAGCAGCTTAGGAAGGACAGGGTTGGGGCAGCCCCAGCATTTT. This sequence encodes CASSLGRTGLGQPQHF. Supplemented by reference TRBV13 and TRBJ1-5, the full variable domain reads AAGVIQSPRHLIKEKRETATLKCYPIPRHDTVYWYQQGPGQDPQFLISFYEKMQSDKGSIPDRFSAQQFSDYHSELNMSSLELGDSALYFCASSLGRTGLGQPQHFGDGTRLSIL.

This rearrangement joins TRBV6-2 or TRBV6-3 to TRBJ2-3, with 8 bases that match TRBD2. The CDR3 runs to 15 residues. CDR1 is MNHEY, CDR2 SVGEGT, per germline. The V and J ends lost 7 bases and 0 bases, in that order; junction bases with no gene match: 6. The CDR3 sequence: CASTVAGTSTDTQYF. Written as DNA, the CDR3 is TGTGCCAGCACCGTAGCGGGGACTAGCACAGATACGCAGTATTTT.

In its sample, this clonotype was seen once. V gene TRBV19 combines with J gene TRBJ2-2; D is unclear. Germline V gives CDR1 LNHDA, CDR2 SQIVND (reference sequence). The CDR3 loop spans 16 amino acids. V was pared by 3 bases and J by 5 bases, with 16 bases between. DNA for the CDR3: TGTGCCAGTAGTATCCCCAGTCGACGAACGACCGGGGAGCTGTTTTTT. Its protein product is CASSIPSRRTTGELFF.

The rearrangement joins TRBV28 to TRBJ2-2; D uncertain. V was clipped by 7 bases and J by 0 bases, with 6 bases between them. Germline V gives CDR1 MDHEN, CDR2 SYDVKM. The CDR3 is made up of 13 amino acids. Here the CDR3 DNA reads TGTGCCAGCACCGGGTCGAACACCGGGGAGCTGTTTTTT. As protein: CASTGSNTGELFF.

This clonotype occurred once. A much bigger clone sits one base away, suggesting this may be a read error. V gene TRBV13 combines with J gene TRBJ1-1, with 9 positions matching TRBD1. Germline V gene lookup returns CDR1 PRHDT and CDR2 FYEKMQ (reference sequence). The CDR3 contains 13 residues. This CDR3 reads CASSEDRGTEAYF. CDR3 DNA: TGTGCCAGCAGCGAGGACAGGGGTACTGAAGCTTACTTT. Using reference TRBV13 and TRBJ1-1 for the parts outside the CDR3, the full variable domain is AAGVIQSPRHLIKEKRETATLKCYPIPRHDTVYWYQQGPGQDPQFLISFYEKMQSDKGSIPDRFSAQQFSDYHSELNMSSLELGDSALYFCASSEDRGTEAYFGQGTRLTVV.

CDR3 in amino acids: CASSLEARYYEQYF. CDR3 nucleotides: TGCGCCAGCAGCTTGGAGGCCAGGTACTACGAGCAGTACTTC. The gene calls are TRBV5-1 and TRBJ2-7; D gene ambiguous. The CDR3 runs 14 residues. Trimming took 0 bases from V and 3 from J, leaving 10 bases between them. CDR1 SGHRS and CDR2 YFSETQ come from the germline V gene.

This clonotype showed up many times. V and J are TRBV25-1 and TRBJ1-2, with TRBD1 matching over 7 bases. Germline V lookup: CDR1 MGHDK, CDR2 SYGVNS. The V segment lost 1 base and the J segment 3 bases; nucleotides outside the gene matches: 2. The CDR3 runs to 14 residues. The CDR3 protein is CASSEWDRYYGYTF. CDR3 coding DNA: TGTGCCAGCAGTGAATGGGACAGATACTATGGCTACACCTTC.

This sequence joins TRBV3-1 and TRBJ2-6, with D possibly matching TRBD2 (5 bases). Per germline, CDR1 LGHDT and CDR2 YNNKEL (reference sequence). The CDR3 is 14 amino acids. The CDR3 protein is CASGRSSGANVLTF. The CDR3 DNA reads as TGTGCGAGCGGACGGAGCTCTGGGGCCAACGTCCTGACTTTC.

This clonotype was detected a few times. The J gene is TRBJ2-2, the V gene TRBV4-3; maybe TRBD2 (7 bases). The V end was cut by 0 bases, the J end by 7 bases, with 15 bases between. The germline V gene has CDR1 LGHNA and CDR2 YSLEER. The CDR3 length is 16 residues. The CDR3 DNA sequence: TGCGCCAGCAGCCAAGATACGGGGGGCCGTGGCGGGGAGCTGTTTTTT. Translating gives CASSQDTGGRGGELFF.

This clonotype showed up just a few times. This chain uses TRBV3-1 with TRBJ2-4, with a tentative D call TRBD2 (5 bases). Between the trimmed V and J ends, which lost 4 bases and 0 bases, there was a span of 10 bases. This CDR3 spans 15 amino acids. Germline values: CDR1 LGHDT, CDR2 YNNKEL (reference sequence). CDR3 coding DNA: TGTGCCAGCAGCCCCCGCGGAGGAGCCAAAAACATTCAGTACTTC. It translates to CASSPRGGAKNIQYF.

This clonotype was picked up a small number of times. The V gene is TRBV5-1, the J gene TRBJ2-1, with D possibly TRBD1 on 6 matching bases. This CDR3 spans 16 amino acids. The germline gives CDR1 SGHRS, CDR2 YFSETQ. Trimming left V 2 bases short and J 0 bases short, with 12 bases between. CDR3 nucleotide sequence: TGCGCCAGCAGCTTTACAGGGACCAACTCCTACAATGAGCAGTTCTTC. This codes for CASSFTGTNSYNEQFF.

This clonotype was detected many times. In DNA form, the CDR3 reads TGTGCCAGCAGCCGTTTGGGGGGCCGGGGCACAGATACGCAGTATTTT. Translating it yields CASSRLGGRGTDTQYF. J is TRBJ2-3 and V is TRBV7-6, with D perhaps TRBD1 or TRBD2 (6 bases each). The germline CDR1 and CDR2 sequences are SGHVS and FNYEAQ. CDR3 length equals 16 residues. V lost 5 bases, J lost 1 base, and 16 bases lay in between.

This clonotype has a count of ten or more. The genes are TRBV7-8 and TRBJ2-2; no clear D gene. Trimming took off 1 base at V and 4 bases at J, with 10 bases between the two ends. The CDR3 is 15 amino acids. Germline V gene sequence: CDR1 SGHVS, CDR2 FQNEAQ. This CDR3 reads CASSLVGISTGELFF. DNA for the CDR3: TGTGCCAGCAGCTTAGTAGGGATTTCCACCGGGGAGCTGTTTTTT.

A few counts support this clonotype. The V and J genes are TRBV5-1 and TRBJ2-1; 7 bases fit TRBD1. J was trimmed by 8 bases and V by 6 bases; bases with no gene match: 8. The CDR3 length is 13 residues. Per germline, CDR1 SGHRS and CDR2 YFSETQ. CDR3 sequence (DNA): TGCGCCAGCATCGGCGACGGACAGGATGAGCAGTTCTTC. Its protein product is CASIGDGQDEQFF.

This clonotype has at least ten counts. The genes are TRBV20-1 and TRBJ1-1, with TRBD1 as a possible D gene (5 bases). Germline loops: CDR1 DFQATT, CDR2 SNEGSKA (reference sequence). The CDR3 is 13 amino acids. The V gene lost 3 bases and the J gene lost 4 bases, with 12 bases spanning the gap. The CDR3 sequence: CSASSAGSTEAFF. The CDR3 bases are TGCAGTGCTAGTTCGGCAGGGAGCACTGAAGCTTTCTTT.

This clonotype was seen at least ten times. This chain uses TRBV14 with TRBJ1-2; D uncertain. This CDR3 is 12 amino acids long. The germline V gene encodes CDR1 SGHDN and CDR2 FVKESK. The germline V and J ends were trimmed by 0 bases and 8 bases, with 7 bases remaining between them. The CDR3 DNA reads as TGTGCCAGCAGCCAAGACGGACGAGGCTACACCTTC. Translation gives CASSQDGRGYTF.

This clonotype has a single count. An end of the junction does not agree with germline; a read error may underlie this. The chain joins TRBV20-1 to TRBJ2-7; no clear D gene. Germline values: CDR1 DFQATT, CDR2 SNEGSKA (reference sequence). This CDR3 contains 14 residues. The CDR3 DNA is TGCAGTGGGACGGACCACCCAACCCCCTACGAGCTGTACTTC. Translated: CSGTDHPTPYELYF.

The rearrangement uses TRBV27 and TRBJ2-7, with D perhaps matching TRBD1 (6 bases). The germline V gene encodes CDR1 MNHEY and CDR2 SMNVEV (reference sequence). The CDR3 spans 13 residues. V dropped 6 bases and J dropped 0 bases, with 9 bases sitting between them. The CDR3 sequence is CASSRGSSYEQYF. CDR3 DNA sequence: TGTGCCAGCAGCAGGGGAAGCTCCTACGAGCAGTACTTC.